The TCR beta chain under discussion was sequenced for a study of radiotherapy plus CTLA-4 blockade in lung cancer. On this clone: What it recognizes is unknown.

Germline V gene data show CDR1 as MDHEN and CDR2 as SYDVKM. The CDR3 totals 16 residues. V dropped 8 bases and J dropped 0 bases, with 18 bases sitting between them. Findings and caveats of the study: Clones derived from tumor TCRs expanded in blood after radiotherapy plus ipilimumab.

The protocol was immunoSEQ multiplex PCR, while the TCRdb copy is restricted to in-frame clones and leaves out a portion. The repertoire consists of 51,000 or so clones, with around nine tenths occurring once and the leading ten covering about 7.2%. Ipilimumab CTLA-4 blockade and focal radiation were given to patients with chemo-refractory metastatic non-small-cell lung cancer. This sequence was found in a human donor with non-small cell lung cancer whose response to radiotherapy plus ipilimumab could not be evaluated. Sequences were derived from peripheral blood, sampled from a patient treated with radiotherapy plus ipilimumab. The chain combines TRBV28 with TRBJ2-3; no clear D. CDR3 bases: TGTGCCAGCCGACCGTGGGCAGCCGCTAGCACAGATACGCAGTATTTT. This encodes CASRPWAAASTDTQYF.